The rows below give T cell receptor beta chains drawn from one sample of a study of cytomegalovirus exposure and HLA in healthy donors. Libraries were prepared by immunoSEQ multiplex PCR; TCRdb keeps only in-frame clonotypes and omits some of them. Seen here are around 170,000 clones, approximately 80% observed once, and the top ten hold less than 0.65%. Sequenced: PBMCs. The source of these receptors is a woman between 50 and 59 years old in good health and CMV-seronegative. Both conserved end residues are part of each CDR3. D genes are given only for firm matches.

j_call v_call d_call cdr3_aa cdr3_nt
TRBJ2-1 TRBV28 TRBD2 CASSPEREYGEQFF TGTGCCAGCAGTCCCGAGCGGGAGTATGGTGAGCAGTTCTTC
TRBJ2-2 TRBV27 TRBD2 CASKDFRSSGGAGNTGELFF TGTGCCAGCAAAGATTTTCGTTCTAGCGGGGGGGCAGGGAACACCGGGGAGCTGTTTTTT
TRBJ1-5 TRBV19 . CASSIERSAGNQPQHF TGTGCCAGTAGTATAGAACGGTCGGCGGGCAATCAGCCCCAGCATTTT
TRBJ1-4 TRBV29-1 . CSVEENRGEKLFF TGCAGCGTTGAAGAAAATAGAGGTGAAAAACTGTTTTTT
TRBJ2-1 TRBV11-2 . CASSLFRGNEQFF TGTGCCAGCAGCTTATTCAGGGGCAATGAGCAGTTCTTC
TRBJ2-1 TRBV5-1 TRBD2 CASSLALAGVNYNEQFF TGCGCCAGCAGCCTCGCACTAGCGGGAGTCAACTACAATGAGCAGTTCTTC
TRBJ2-3 TRBV7-2 TRBD2 CASSLGRAGASDTQYF TGTGCCAGCAGCTTAGGCCGAGCGGGGGCCTCAGATACGCAGTATTTT
TRBJ2-1 TRBV9 . CASSVEGDSYNEQFF TGTGCCAGCAGCGTCGAGGGTGACTCCTACAATGAGCAGTTCTTC
TRBJ2-7 TRBV5-4 TRBD2 CASSAGGASIHEQYF TGTGCCAGCAGCGCCGGGGGGGCTTCAATTCACGAGCAGTACTTC
TRBJ2-5 TRBV9 . CASSPGVALEQYF TGTGCCAGCAGCCCCGGGGTAGCCTTGGAGCAGTACTTC
TRBJ2-2 TRBV5-1 TRBD1 CASRPVYRGRTGELFF TGCGCCAGCAGGCCCGTCTACAGGGGGCGGACCGGGGAGCTGTTTTTT
TRBJ2-3 TRBV2 . CASSGATRTDTQYF TGTGCCAGCAGTGGGGCGACTAGGACAGATACGCAGTATTTT
TRBJ2-5 TRBV4-2 TRBD2 CASSQGLLAGSQETQYF TGTGCCAGCAGCCAAGGCCTACTAGCGGGTTCCCAAGAGACCCAGTACTTC